This T cell receptor beta chain was profiled in a study of T cells after yellow fever vaccination. Overall study context: SMART-Seq v4 Ultra Low Input handled preparation of low-cell-number fractions. General observations from the study: In post-booster samples, most primary-vaccination clones reappeared (approximately 96% CD4, 70% to 90% CD8).

Each CDR3 protein gets one entry after TCRdb re-called the 5' RACE reads with MiXCR. Of around 47,000 distinct CDR3 sequences listed, roughly 7.1% were seen once; the top ten hold approximately 15%. A single count supports this clonotype. There are 14 residues in the CDR3. Germline CDR1 SQVTM, CDR2 ANQGSEA. This chain connects TRBV29-1 to TRBJ2-1; TRBD1 is a possible D gene (6 bases). This TCR was sampled from a man in his thirties or forties who received the YFV17D yellow fever vaccine. Sequencing used CD8+ T cells not binding an NS4B(214-222) dextramer, sorted from PBMCs, obtained 45 days after the yellow fever booster vaccination. The chain's CDR3 is CSSVRGIKNNEQFF. The CDR3 region has the DNA TGCAGTTCTGTTAGGGGGATAAAAAACAATGAGCAGTTCTTC.